This paragraph covers one T cell receptor beta chain sequence. The target antigen is unknown. Specified time point: pre-sensitization, week 0. Documented treatment: therapeutic diphenylcyclopropenone sensitization with weekly scalp DPC. Every donor had alopecia and was 18 to 70 years old; all were suitable for DPC. The data were obtained in a study of human T cells and chemical hapten exposure. Overall study context: After 6 days, upper back 0.01% DPC patch tests were scored.

TCRdb ran MiXCR on the RACE reads and lists one entry per CDR3 protein. The sample contains roughly 250,000 distinct CDR3 sequences, roughly 8.9% of which appear only once. The study, taken as a whole, reports: Relative to control repertoires, expanded TCRs gave rise to significantly more large CDR3 similarity clusters.

The CDR3 runs 13 residues. CDR1 is SGHKS and CDR2 is YYEKEE in the germline V gene (reference sequence). Trimming cost V 4 bases and J 8 bases, with 13 bases left between them. The receptor's source is a woman aged 40 to 50 with alopecia areata. Some clones in this sample may be carry-over from other donors' samples. The V and J genes are TRBV5-5 and TRBJ2-1; D perhaps matches TRBD2 (5 bases). Material: whole blood, obtained in connection with sensitization to the hapten diphenylcyclopropenone (DPC). CDR3 in DNA: TGTGCCAGCAGCCCCGGGAACTCCGATGAGCAGTTCTTC. It is translated as CASSPGNSDEQFF.